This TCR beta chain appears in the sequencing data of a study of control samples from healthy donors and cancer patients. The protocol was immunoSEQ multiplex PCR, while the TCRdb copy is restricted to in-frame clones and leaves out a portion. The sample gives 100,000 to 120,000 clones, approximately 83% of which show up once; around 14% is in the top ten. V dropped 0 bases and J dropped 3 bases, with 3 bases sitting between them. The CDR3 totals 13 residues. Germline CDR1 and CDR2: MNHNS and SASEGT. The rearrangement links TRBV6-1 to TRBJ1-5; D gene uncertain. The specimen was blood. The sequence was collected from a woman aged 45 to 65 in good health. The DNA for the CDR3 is TGTGCCAGCAGTGAAGCCCACAATCAGCCCCAGCATTTT. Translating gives CASSEAHNQPQHF.